These T cell receptor beta chains were read from a single sample in a study of T-cell memory formation after mild COVID-19. Each CDR3 protein gets one entry after TCRdb re-called the 5' RACE reads with MiXCR. The sample has just over 350,000 distinct CDR3 sequences, 14% seen once; the top ten hold about 22%. Sequencing input: PBMCs or a T cell subset sorted from them (not recorded which). All receptors come from a man between 18 and 35 years old who had mild COVID-19 (a few samples of this study predate the infection). Cell type and time point are not known. The CDR3 runs from the conserved cysteine through the conserved F or W. A D gene is named only where the DNA matches it firmly. Size is stated for part of the rows, as once, few or many counts, or as a class when the clone is expanded.

j_call | clone_size | v_call | d_call | cdr3_nt | cdr3_aa
TRBJ1-6 | many | TRBV5-1 | . | TGCGCCAGCAGGGGACAACCCTCCTATAATTCACCCCTCCACTTT | CASRGQPSYNSPLHF
TRBJ1-6 | . | TRBV7-8 | . | TGTGCCAGCACCCCTATTGAGTATTCACCCCTCCACTTT | CASTPIEYSPLHF
TRBJ2-5 | . | TRBV6-2/TRBV6-3 | TRBD2 | TGTGCCAGCACTGCAAGCGGGGGAAAAGAGACCCAGTACTTC | CASTASGGKETQYF
TRBJ2-3 | many | TRBV10-3 | . | TGTGCCATCAGTGAGTCGGAAGATACGCAGTATTTT | CAISESEDTQYF
TRBJ2-3 | few | TRBV5-4 | TRBD2 | TGTGCCAGCAGCTTGACCAGCGGGGGGCGGGCAGATACGCAGTATTTT | CASSLTSGGRADTQYF
TRBJ1-1 | . | TRBV4-2 | . | TGTGCCAGCAGCCAAGATAAGGTTAGGGCAGAGAACTTT | CASSQDKVRAENF
TRBJ2-3 | few | TRBV9 | . | TGTGCCAGCAGGGGCCGGACCAACACAGATACGCAGTATTTT | CASRGRTNTDTQYF
TRBJ2-5 | few | TRBV13 | . | TGTGCCAGCAGCTTGCGGAGGGAGAGGGAGACCCAGTACTTC | CASSLRRERETQYF
TRBJ2-7 | . | TRBV20-1 | TRBD2 | TGCAGTGCTAGCGCCCCTCCCGGGACTAGCGGGGTCATGAGCTCCTACGAGCAGTACTTC | CSASAPPGTSGVMSSYEQYF
TRBJ2-3 | . | TRBV5-5 | . | TGTGCCAGCAGCTTCCGTGTCGGGGTCATAGATACGCAGTATTTT | CASSFRVGVIDTQYF
TRBJ1-2 | . | TRBV29-1 | . | TGCAGCGTATCAGGGAGGGCTAACTATGGCTACACCTTC | CSVSGRANYGYTF
TRBJ1-5 | few | TRBV2 | TRBD1 | TGTGCCAGCAGTTGGACAGGGGGGCAGCCCCAGCATTTT | CASSWTGGQPQHF
TRBJ2-5 | . | TRBV29-1 | . | TGCAGCGCCTTAGAGATAGTTCAAGAGACCCAGTACTTC | CSALEIVQETQYF
TRBJ1-5 | few | TRBV7-3 | . | TGTGCCAGCAGCTTACGAGGGGCTAGAATTAGCAATCAGCCCCAGCATTTT | CASSLRGARISNQPQHF
TRBJ2-7 | . | TRBV6-2/TRBV6-3 | . | TGTGCCGCCGGAGGACGGTGGGAGCAGTCCTTC | CAAGGRWEQSF
TRBJ2-3 | few | TRBV7-9 | . | TGTGCCAGCAGCTTAGTTTGGGACCACACAGATACGCAGTATTTT | CASSLVWDHTDTQYF
TRBJ1-2 | . | TRBV18 | TRBD1 | TGTGCCAGCTCACCACGACAGGGGGATCCCTATGGCTACACCTTC | CASSPRQGDPYGYTF
TRBJ2-1 | many | TRBV7-2 | . | TGTGCCAGCAGTTTTTCTCTAGGCGATGAGCAGTTCTTC | CASSFSLGDEQFF
TRBJ2-4 | few | TRBV11-2 | TRBD1 | TGTGCCAGCAGCTTATCGTCCGACAGGGGGGACTTC | CASSLSSDRGDF
TRBJ2-5 | . | TRBV12-3/TRBV12-4 | TRBD2 | TGTGCCAGCAGTTTAGCTAGCGGGGGCCATGGGACCCAGTACTTC | CASSLASGGHGTQYF
TRBJ2-7 | few | TRBV4-1 | . | TGCGCCAGCAGCCAAGATCCGCTGCCCGCCTACGAGCAGTACTTC | CASSQDPLPAYEQYF
TRBJ2-3 | few | TRBV15 | TRBD1 | TGTGCCACCAGCGTGGGGACAGGGGGTACAGATACGCAGTATTTT | CATSVGTGGTDTQYF
TRBJ1-2 | few | TRBV4-1 | TRBD1 | TGCGCCAGCAGCCAAAATTCCGGGACAGGGGATTTGGGCTATGGCTACACCTTC | CASSQNSGTGDLGYGYTF
TRBJ1-4 | many | TRBV5-1 | . | TGCGCCAGCAGCCCATCGACAGAGAATGAAAAACTGTTTTTT | CASSPSTENEKLFF
TRBJ2-5 | . | TRBV6-2/TRBV6-3 | . | TGTGCCAGCAGTTACTCTAGGACGGTGGACTTC | CASSYSRTVDF
TRBJ1-4 | . | TRBV15 | TRBD1 | TGTGCCACCAGCAGAGGACAGGGAATTGAAAAACTGTTTTTT | CATSRGQGIEKLFF
TRBJ2-3 | few | TRBV20-1 | TRBD1 | TGCAGTGCTCCTAGGGACAGGGCAGCCCGCACAGATACGCAGTATTTT | CSAPRDRAARTDTQYF
TRBJ1-1 | few | TRBV5-6 | . | TGTGCCAGCAGCCACATACAGGGCTTGAACACTGAAGCTTTCTTT | CASSHIQGLNTEAFF
TRBJ2-3 | few | TRBV12-3/TRBV12-4 | TRBD2 | TGTGCCAGCAAAGCTCAGTTGGGGGGAGGGACAGATACGCAGTATTTT | CASKAQLGGGTDTQYF
TRBJ1-2 | few | TRBV12-3/TRBV12-4 | . | TGTGCCAGCAGTTTAGGGGAATTCGGCTACACCTTC | CASSLGEFGYTF
TRBJ2-7 | . | TRBV5-1 | TRBD1 | TGCGCCAGCAGCGGGGGAGGACAGGGGTCCTACGAGCAGTACTTC | CASSGGGQGSYEQYF
TRBJ1-4 | . | TRBV4-1 | . | TGCGCCAGCAGCCGCGACAGAACAAATGAAAAACTGTTTTTT | CASSRDRTNEKLFF
TRBJ1-1 | many | TRBV7-9 | . | TGTGCCAGCAGCTTGGTAGAAGCTTTCTTT | CASSLVEAFF
TRBJ1-5 | many | TRBV4-3 | . | TGCGCCAGCAGCCAAGATGTTGGTGGGAACATCCGGCCCCAGCATTTT | CASSQDVGGNIRPQHF
TRBJ2-5 | . | TRBV20-1 | . | TGCAGTGCTAGTGGATTGGACGTAACCTTCCAAGAGACCCAGTACTTC | CSASGLDVTFQETQYF
TRBJ2-5 | few | TRBV24-1 | . | TGTGCCACCAGCGTGGCACCCCGAGGGCAAGAGACCCAGTACTTC | CATSVAPRGQETQYF
TRBJ2-3 | few | TRBV3-1 | TRBD1 | TGTGCCAGCAGTCCCCCCGGGACAGGGTCAGATACGCAGTATTTT | CASSPPGTGSDTQYF
TRBJ1-6 | few | TRBV6-5 | . | TGTGCCAGCAGTTACTCCTGGACAGAGTTGAATTCACCCCTCCACTTT | CASSYSWTELNSPLHF
TRBJ2-3 | . | TRBV5-1 | . | TGCGCCAGCAGCTTGTATAGGACAGATACGCAGTATTTT | CASSLYRTDTQYF
TRBJ2-2 | . | TRBV12-3/TRBV12-4 | . | TGTGCCGGGCAAACCAGAAACACCGGGGAGCTGTTTTTT | CAGQTRNTGELFF
TRBJ2-7 | . | TRBV6-2/TRBV6-3 | . | TGTGCCAGCAGTTACTCGGGATTTTTCTCCTACGAGCAGTACTTC | CASSYSGFFSYEQYF
TRBJ1-2 | . | TRBV29-1 | . | TGCAGCGGCACCTCCCTGGAGCGGGGCTACACCTTC | CSGTSLERGYTF
TRBJ2-7 | few | TRBV2 | . | TGTGCCAGCAGTGGGGTAGGGGGATACGAGCAGTACTTC | CASSGVGGYEQYF
TRBJ2-2 | many | TRBV2 | TRBD1 | TGTGCCAGCAGTGAAAGGCAGGGGGCCTTGGCCGGGGAGCTGTTTTTT | CASSERQGALAGELFF
TRBJ2-1 | many | TRBV5-1 | TRBD2 | TGCGCCAGCAGCTCCGGGACTAGCTCCTACAATGAGCAGTTCTTC | CASSSGTSSYNEQFF
TRBJ1-6 | few | TRBV4-3 | . | TGCGCCAGCAGCCAAGAGGGTGGGGCCGCAAATTCACCCCTCCACTTT | CASSQEGGAANSPLHF
TRBJ2-1 | few | TRBV4-1 | . | TGCGCCAGCAGCCAAGTGCCAGCGGGCGATGAGCAGTTCTTC | CASSQVPAGDEQFF
TRBJ2-1 | few | TRBV20-1 | . | TGCAGTGCTAGAGACGTCACTAGTTACAACGATGAGCAGTTCTTC | CSARDVTSYNDEQFF
TRBJ2-7 | few | TRBV12-3/TRBV12-4 | . | TGTGCCAGCAGTCCTTCCCCCGACACGTACTCCTACGAGCAGTACTTC | CASSPSPDTYSYEQYF